This T cell receptor (beta chain) was obtained from a study of T-cell memory formation after mild COVID-19. Study results and caveats: Whereas later expanders leaned CD4+, clones contracting day 15 to 85 showed a balanced CD4/CD8 makeup.

V was shortened by 7 bases and J by 5 bases, with 17 bases between the two germline ends. The CDR3 is 15 amino acids. CDR1 is SEHNR and CDR2 is FQNEAQ in the germline V gene (reference sequence). Worth noting for this clonotype: No antigen is known for it.

From 5'RACE with constant-segment primers came TCR alpha and TCR beta cDNA libraries that carried sample barcodes and UMIs. MiXCR, run by TCRdb on the 5' RACE reads, gives a single entry per CDR3 protein. The repertoire holds around 530,000 distinct CDR3 sequences, with 20% to 25% as singletons. The specimen was PBMCs or a T cell subset sorted from them (not recorded which). The gene calls are TRBV7-9 and TRBJ1-4; no definite D call. The TCR originated in an adult woman who had mild COVID-19 (a few samples of this study predate the infection). Cell type and time point are not known. CDR3 protein: CASTGRSLTNEKLFF. CDR3 bases: TGTGCCAGCACCGGTAGAAGTCTAACAAATGAAAAACTGTTTTTT.